These 9 T cell receptor beta chains originate from one sample sequenced in a study of blood T cell repertoires in COVID-19. Assay: immunoSEQ multiplex PCR; the TCRdb copy retains only in-frame clones and omits some. The sample yields 150,000 or so clones, roughly 88% seen once. Sequencing was carried out using peripheral blood. These receptors came from a middle-aged man with acute or convalescent COVID-19.

The chain carries TRBV27 and TRBJ2-1; no clear D gene. Trimming left V 1 base short and J 6 bases short, with 10 bases between. The CDR3 length is 14 residues. The germline gives CDR1 MNHEY, CDR2 SMNVEV (reference sequence). CDR3: CASSLYPFSNEQFF. In DNA form, the CDR3 reads TGTGCCAGCAGTTTATATCCGTTTTCCAATGAGCAGTTCTTC.

J is TRBJ1-2 and V is TRBV11-2; 7 bases map to TRBD1. V dropped 5 bases and J dropped 4; count of bases not matched to a gene: 4. CDR3 length: 13 residues. In germline, CDR1 is SGHAT, CDR2 FQNNGV. The CDR3 is CASSKDRIYGYTF. For the CDR3, the DNA is TGTGCCAGCAGCAAGGACAGGATCTATGGCTACACCTTC.

V and J are TRBV4-1 and TRBJ1-6; tentative D call: TRBD1 (6 bases). Trimming removed 4 bases from V and 7 bases from J, with 14 bases in between. Germline CDR1 MGHRA, CDR2 YSYEKL. The CDR3 is 15 residues long. This chain's CDR3 is CASSRLYRVNSPLHF. CDR3 nucleotides: TGCGCCAGCAGCCGATTGTACAGGGTGAATTCACCCCTCCACTTT.

This clone was detected only a few times. The CDR3 nucleotides read TGTGCCAGCAACATTCTGGGCCAGGGCCTTAATGAAAAACTGTTTTTT. Its protein product is CASNILGQGLNEKLFF. V and J are TRBV5-6 and TRBJ1-4; D is possibly TRBD1 (5 bases). The CDR3 contains 16 residues. Trimming removed 6 bases at V and 4 bases at J, with 19 bases between. CDR1 is SGHDT, CDR2 YYEEEE, per germline.

This clone was picked up a small number of times. V is TRBV2 and J is TRBJ2-7; D is possibly TRBD2 (5 bases). Trimming took off 5 bases at V and 6 bases at J, with 17 bases between the two ends. CDR3 length: 14 residues. Germline loops: CDR1 SNHLY, CDR2 FYNNEI. This chain's CDR3 is CASSTGTGSSEQYF. The CDR3 bases are TGTGCCAGCAGTACCGGCACGGGAAGTTCCGAGCAGTACTTC.

This clone appeared a single time. The chain is built from TRBV7-9 and TRBJ1-5; D is possibly TRBD1 (5 bases). The CDR3 loop spans 13 amino acids. CDR1 is SEHNR and CDR2 is FQNEAQ in the germline V gene (reference sequence). Between the trimmed V and J ends, which lost 3 bases and 8 bases, there was a span of 11 bases. CDR3 sequence reads: CASSLGGEEPQHF. DNA for the CDR3: TGTGCCAGCAGCTTGGGGGGGGAAGAGCCCCAGCATTTT.

J is TRBJ1-1 and V is TRBV2, with 11 nucleotides matching TRBD1. Germline V gene sequence: CDR1 SNHLY, CDR2 FYNNEI. V dropped 6 bases and J dropped 9; count of bases not matched to a gene: 9. This CDR3 has 14 residues. DNA for the CDR3: TGTGCCAGCAGCGGCGGGGGGACAGGGGGTAAAGCTTTCTTT. Translating gives CASSGGGTGGKAFF.

The chain's CDR3 is CASSLYQDYQPQHF. CDR3 sequence (DNA): TGTGCCAGCAGCTTATATCAAGACTATCAGCCCCAGCATTTT. The V and J genes are TRBV7-2 and TRBJ1-5, with unresolved D. This CDR3 comprises 14 residues. V lost 2 bases, J lost 5 bases, and 10 bases lay in between. CDR1 is SGHTA and CDR2 is FQGNSA in the germline V gene.

This chain links TRBV4-2 with TRBJ1-2; D gene unclear. The CDR3 covers 15 residues. From germline, CDR1 is LGHNA and CDR2 YNFKEQ. Deletions cut 1 base from V and 1 base from J, with 10 bases between. The CDR3 DNA sequence: TGTGCCAGCAGCCAAGGGCCGGAGTTTAACTATGGCTACACCTTC. Its translation is CASSQGPEFNYGYTF.